Listed below are T cell receptor beta chains from one sample, sequenced in a study of cytomegalovirus exposure and HLA in healthy donors. This table comes from immunoSEQ multiplex PCR, and its TCRdb copy is limited to in-frame clones, with some not included. The sample yields approximately 150,000 clones, approximately 77% seen once. Sequencing was carried out using PBMCs. Source of these receptors: a male donor in good health and CMV-seropositive. CDR3s include the opening cysteine and the closing phenylalanine or tryptophan. The D gene is left open where the match is weak. Clone size is shown for a subset of rows, as once, few, many or a class of expanded clone.

D	J	size	V	CDR3	DNA
NA	TRBJ2-7	NA	TRBV6-5	CASSPQGYEQYF	TGTGCCAGCAGCCCACAGGGCTACGAGCAGTACTTC
NA	TRBJ1-2	NA	TRBV6-1	CASHLATNYGYTF	TGTGCCAGCCATTTAGCGACTAACTATGGCTACACCTTC
TRBD2	TRBJ2-3	NA	TRBV4-2	CASSPLGERGATDTQYF	TGTGCCAGCAGCCCCCTTGGTGAGCGGGGGGCCACAGATACGCAGTATTTT
NA	TRBJ2-5	NA	TRBV5-1	CASSSRSQGEVGETQYF	TGCGCCAGCAGCTCTCGCTCTCAGGGGGAGGTTGGAGAGACCCAGTACTTC
TRBD1	TRBJ1-5	few	TRBV6-1	CASSAQGWQPQHF	TGTGCCAGCAGTGCACAGGGGTGGCAGCCCCAGCATTTT
NA	TRBJ1-1	few	TRBV19	CASSIRGWGEAFF	TGTGCCAGTAGTATAAGGGGTTGGGGCGAAGCTTTCTTT
NA	TRBJ1-1	NA	TRBV7-8	CASSLVGGSTEAFF	TGTGCCAGCAGCTTAGTCGGAGGAAGCACTGAAGCTTTCTTT
TRBD1	TRBJ1-1	NA	TRBV5-5	CASSQIRDRDTEAFF	TGTGCCAGCAGCCAGATTCGGGACAGGGACACTGAAGCTTTCTTT
TRBD1	TRBJ1-2	NA	TRBV29-1	CSVRQGINYGYTF	TGCAGCGTCCGACAGGGGATAAACTATGGCTACACCTTC
NA	TRBJ1-3	NA	TRBV2	CASSAEGVPGNTIYF	TGTGCCAGCTCCGCCGAGGGAGTTCCTGGAAACACCATATATTTT
NA	TRBJ1-6	NA	TRBV9	CASSVDGGLNSPLHF	TGTGCCAGCAGCGTAGATGGCGGGTTGAATTCACCCCTCCACTTT
TRBD1	TRBJ2-7	NA	TRBV29-1	CSVAAQGVYEQYF	TGCAGCGTTGCAGCACAGGGGGTCTACGAGCAGTACTTC
TRBD1	TRBJ1-1	few	TRBV2	CASTGQGDTEAFF	TGTGCCAGCACTGGACAGGGGGACACTGAAGCTTTCTTT
NA	TRBJ1-5	once	TRBV6-1	CASSPKGGASQPQHF	TGTGCCAGCAGCCCTAAGGGGGGGGCAAGTCAGCCCCAGCATTTT
NA	TRBJ1-6	NA	TRBV2	CASSPSLGGNSPLHF	TGTGCCAGCAGTCCCTCGTTGGGGGGTAATTCACCCCTCCACTTT
TRBD2	TRBJ2-5	NA	TRBV30	CAWSGLAGGSQETQYF	TGTGCCTGGTCCGGGCTAGCGGGGGGGTCCCAAGAGACCCAGTACTTC
TRBD1	TRBJ1-6	NA	TRBV9	CASSPRQGASNSPLHF	TGTGCCAGCAGCCCTCGACAGGGGGCGAGTAATTCACCCCTCCACTTT
NA	TRBJ2-1	NA	TRBV4-2	CASSRNIPGQMWNEQFF	TGTGCCAGCAGCCGTAACATACCGGGACAAATGTGGAATGAGCAGTTCTTC
TRBD1	TRBJ2-2	NA	TRBV6-1	CASRTGRTGELFF	TGTGCCAGCAGGACAGGGCGAACCGGGGAGCTGTTTTTT
NA	TRBJ1-6	NA	TRBV2	CASSEADQTGLLHF	TGTGCCAGCAGTGAAGCGGATCAAACGGGACTCCTCCACTTT
TRBD2	TRBJ2-5	once	TRBV27	CASSPGTSGEWQETQYF	TGTGCCAGCAGTCCGGGGACTAGCGGGGAATGGCAAGAGACCCAGTACTTC
TRBD1	TRBJ1-6	NA	TRBV5-1	CASSSTPGQNSPLHF	TGCGCCAGCAGCTCGACCCCGGGACAGAATTCACCCCTCCACTTT
NA	TRBJ2-5	once	TRBV7-2	CASSLAAGNQETQYF	TGTGCCAGCAGCTTAGCGGCGGGGAACCAAGAGACCCAGTACTTC
NA	TRBJ1-1	NA	TRBV10-1	CASSRGRGNTEAFF	TGCGCCAGCAGCCGCGGACGGGGGAACACTGAAGCTTTCTTT
TRBD2	TRBJ2-1	NA	TRBV5-4	CASSPGGIAGVGEQFF	TGTGCCAGCAGCCCGGGGGGAATAGCGGGGGTGGGGGAGCAGTTCTTC
NA	TRBJ1-3	NA	TRBV29-1	CSVGRDGNTIYF	TGCAGCGTTGGCAGGGATGGAAACACCATATATTTT
NA	TRBJ2-7	NA	TRBV19	CASSRQGRYEQYF	TGTGCCAGTAGTAGGCAGGGAAGGTACGAGCAGTACTTC
TRBD1	TRBJ1-2	NA	TRBV19	CASDPGQGYGYTF	TGTGCCAGTGACCCGGGACAGGGTTATGGCTACACCTTC
TRBD1	TRBJ1-4	NA	TRBV2	CASSLGTGRGEKLFF	TGTGCCAGCAGCCTCGGGACAGGGAGAGGCGAAAAACTGTTTTTT
TRBD1	TRBJ2-7	few	TRBV6-5	CASRFGQGLVNEQYF	TGTGCCAGCAGATTCGGACAGGGACTGGTTAACGAGCAGTACTTC
NA	TRBJ2-7	once	TRBV29-1	CSVGGQGNEQYF	TGCAGCGTTGGTGGGCAGGGGAACGAGCAGTACTTC
TRBD2	TRBJ2-3	NA	TRBV7-9	CASSFFVLSGGITDTQYF	TGTGCCAGCAGCTTTTTCGTCCTTAGCGGGGGAATCACAGATACGCAGTATTTT